This T cell receptor (beta chain) was obtained from a study of early T cells in non-severe SARS-CoV-2 infection. As for the study in general: Sequencing of bulk RNA from unsorted whole blood was done, without chain pairing.

In this sample, this clonotype turned up many times. Its target is unknown. Study-level results: VDJdb matches were skewed toward anti-spike CD8 T cell responses.

The V and J ends lost 2 bases and 5 bases respectively, with 6 bases between them. In germline, CDR1 is MNHEY, CDR2 SVGEGT. This CDR3 has 12 residues. TCRdb called the 5' RACE reads again in MiXCR, with one record for every CDR3 protein. The table shows tens of thousands of distinct CDR3 sequences, with around 13% occurring only once. Sequencing input: whole blood. The V call is TRBV6-2 or TRBV6-3, the J call TRBJ2-5; D unresolved. The TCR was taken from an adult who was a healthcare worker with PCR-confirmed SARS-CoV-2 infection or an uninfected control (not recorded which). CDR3 sequence reads: CASSYPSETQYF. The CDR3 DNA follows: TGTGCCAGCAGTTACCCTTCGGAGACCCAGTACTTC.